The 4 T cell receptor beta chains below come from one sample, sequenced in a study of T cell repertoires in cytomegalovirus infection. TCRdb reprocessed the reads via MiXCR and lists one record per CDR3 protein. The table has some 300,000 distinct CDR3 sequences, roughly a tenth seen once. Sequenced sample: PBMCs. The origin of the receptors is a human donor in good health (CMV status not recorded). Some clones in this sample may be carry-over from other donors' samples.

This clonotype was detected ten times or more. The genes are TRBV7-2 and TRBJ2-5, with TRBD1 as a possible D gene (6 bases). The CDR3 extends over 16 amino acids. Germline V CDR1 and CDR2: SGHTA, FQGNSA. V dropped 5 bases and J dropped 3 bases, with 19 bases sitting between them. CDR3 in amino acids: CASSANRVGVKETQYF. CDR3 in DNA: TGTGCCAGCAGCGCAAACAGGGTGGGGGTAAAAGAGACCCAGTACTTC.

This chain's CDR3 is CASSYGQYEQYV. The CDR3 DNA follows: TGTGCCAGCAGTTACGGACAGTACGAGCAGTACGTC. This rearrangement joins TRBV6-2 or TRBV6-3 to TRBJ2-7; maybe TRBD1 (6 bases). V lost 2 bases, J lost 4 bases, and 6 bases lay in between. The germline V gene encodes CDR1 MNHEY and CDR2 SVGEGT. This CDR3 has 12 residues.

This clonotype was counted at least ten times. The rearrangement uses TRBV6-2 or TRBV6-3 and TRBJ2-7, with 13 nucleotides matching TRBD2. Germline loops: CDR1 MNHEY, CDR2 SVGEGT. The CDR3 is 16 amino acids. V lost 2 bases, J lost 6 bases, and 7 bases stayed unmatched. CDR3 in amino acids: CASSYAGTSGAIEQYV. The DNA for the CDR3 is TGTGCCAGCAGTTACGCCGGGACTAGCGGGGCGATCGAGCAGTACGTC.

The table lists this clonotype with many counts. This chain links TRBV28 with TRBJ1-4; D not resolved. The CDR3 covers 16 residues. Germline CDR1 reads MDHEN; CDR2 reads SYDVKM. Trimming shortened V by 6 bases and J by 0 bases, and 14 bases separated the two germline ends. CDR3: CASSLLLGSTNEKLFF. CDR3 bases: TGTGCCAGCAGCCTCCTCTTAGGGTCAACTAATGAAAAACTGTTTTTT.